Following are 3 T cell receptor beta chains from one sample sequenced in a study of blood T cell repertoires in COVID-19. The data were produced by immunoSEQ multiplex PCR, yet TCRdb's version contains in-frame clones alone and is incomplete. The repertoire holds over 70,000 clones, with 80% as singletons. The sample was peripheral blood. The receptor set was obtained from a woman aged 70-85 years with acute or convalescent COVID-19.

The chain links TRBV5-1 to TRBJ2-1; tentatively, D is TRBD1 (5 bases). In germline, CDR1 is SGHRS, CDR2 YFSETQ. Trimming stripped 4 bases from V and 8 bases from J, with 13 bases between. The CDR3 is made up of 13 amino acids. In DNA form, the CDR3 reads TGCGCCAGCAGCGCAGGGATCGACTATGAGCAGTTCTTC. It yields the protein CASSAGIDYEQFF.

This clone appeared a few times. The V and J genes are TRBV25-1 and TRBJ1-1; possible D gene TRBD1, 5 bases. V shed 9 bases and J shed 0 bases, with 14 bases lying between them. The V gene's germline CDR1 is MGHDK and CDR2 SYGVNS. The length of the CDR3 is 14 residues. In nucleotides, the CDR3 is TGTGCCAGGGCTTGGGGCAGGATGAACACTGAAGCTTTCTTT. This sequence encodes CARAWGRMNTEAFF.

The V gene is TRBV30, the J gene TRBJ1-2, with 8 positions matching TRBD1. The ends lost 4 bases at V and 6 bases at J; junction bases unmatched: 4. Germline CDR1 is GTSNPN and CDR2 is SVGIG (reference sequence). The CDR3 runs to 12 residues. The CDR3 DNA is TGTGCCTGGACCCAGGGGGCACATGGCTACACCTTC. Its protein is CAWTQGAHGYTF.